A single T cell receptor (beta chain) is shown here with its context. Its target is unknown. In nominal health when sampled, donors likely had unrecorded immune exposures nonetheless. Trimming took off 7 bases at V and 1 base at J, with 5 bases between the two ends. Germline lookup yields CDR1 MNHNS and CDR2 SASEGT. This CDR3 has 11 residues. The PCR made use of 60 Vbeta and 13 Jbeta primers. Sequencing used immunoSEQ multiplex PCR; TCRdb keeps in-frame clones, though not all of them. The sample shows 150,000 to 180,000 clones, 70% to 80% of them seen only once. The sample comes from a study of cytomegalovirus exposure and HLA in healthy donors. Regarding the study as a whole: Further analysis, carried out later, found HLA-associated TCR beta chains more clonally expanded than equally common other chains. Reports indicate that TCR beta sequences accurately predicted the HLA-A and HLA-B alleles of most subjects.

The sequencing sample was made of PBMCs. The chain has TRBV6-1 and TRBJ2-7, with unresolved D. The receptor's source is a woman in her 40s in good health and CMV-seronegative. CDR3 amino acids: CASMESYEQYF. For the CDR3, the DNA is TGTGCCAGCATGGAGTCCTACGAGCAGTACTTC.